These T cell receptor beta chains were read from a single sample in a study of cytomegalovirus exposure and HLA in healthy donors. Only in-frame clones appear in the TCRdb table, and some are missing; sequencing was by immunoSEQ multiplex PCR. The profile shows about 87,000 clones, under 9% of them singletons. Sequenced: PBMCs. These receptors were obtained from a man between 45 and 60 years old in good health and CMV-seronegative. Both conserved end residues are part of each CDR3. Each record gives: clone size, J gene, V gene, CDR3 protein. Clone size is given for some rows only: seen once, a few or many times, or a class if the clone is expanded.

>NA|TRBJ2-5|TRBV14
CASSPWTSQETQYF
>few|TRBJ1-5|TRBV28
CASSFHGEGQPQHF
>few|TRBJ2-1|TRBV6-5
CASSNTGLADNEQFF
>NA|TRBJ1-5|TRBV6-4
CASSAGGNQPQHF
>NA|TRBJ2-7|TRBV28
CASSLSLYEQYF
>NA|TRBJ1-6|TRBV2
CASSTGTVNLPLHF
>NA|TRBJ2-7|TRBV19
CASSPHEPYEQYF
>few|TRBJ2-7|TRBV5-6
CASSFGGTGVYEQYF
>few|TRBJ2-3|TRBV10-3
CAISEDSRPGHRSTDTQYF
>few|TRBJ2-7|TRBV7-9
CASSPNRALEQYF
>few|TRBJ2-5|TRBV15
CATSRPRETQYF
>NA|TRBJ2-6|TRBV7-2
CASSFSTGANVLTF
>few|TRBJ2-7|TRBV6-5
CASSNLYEQYF
>few|TRBJ1-2|TRBV6-5
CASSREGTVRYGYTF
>NA|TRBJ2-7|TRBV7-9
CASSSSRRGDTSYEQYF
>NA|TRBJ2-1|TRBV27
CASSLAGTPSYEQFF
>NA|TRBJ2-5|TRBV5-1
CASSGNRTRILAETQYF
>few|TRBJ1-3|TRBV28
CASSFGHTTGNTIYF
>few|TRBJ1-5|TRBV28
CASSPRTGVQPQHF
>NA|TRBJ1-2|TRBV5-6
CASSSQMTDYGYTF
>NA|TRBJ1-2|TRBV7-9
CASSPGVGYTF
>few|TRBJ1-5|TRBV9
CASSVPTRAGQGWIKRNQPQHF
>few|TRBJ2-5|TRBV9
CASSVAPAGGETQYF
>few|TRBJ1-5|TRBV2
CASKSGNQPQHF
>NA|TRBJ2-1|TRBV10-3
CAIRATSPGDEQFF
>NA|TRBJ2-1|TRBV9
CASSVGGGGRNEQFF
>NA|TRBJ1-2|TRBV5-1
CASSVQTGGYGYTF
>few|TRBJ1-4|TRBV5-1
CASSLRPSGQGIRFEKLFF
>NA|TRBJ2-7|TRBV11-2
CASSLASDRAYF
>NA|TRBJ1-2|TRBV19
CASSIYDRANYGYTF
>NA|TRBJ2-7|TRBV11-2
CASRDEAVSYEQYF
>NA|TRBJ2-3|TRBV7-2
CASSRAGTSFTDTQYF
>NA|TRBJ2-1|TRBV7-2
CASSLVSGRAAYNEQFF